Given below is one T cell receptor (beta chain) in context. Its target is unknown. This sample was included in a study of shared clonotypes between healthy human individuals. General study results and limits: Blood was the only sampled material, and tissue repertoires likely differ.

Donors, healthy HIV-negative adults, lacked recent acute infections or vaccinations. Without sorting, samples used some 93 million PBMCs for genomic DNA. Sequencing used immunoSEQ multiplex PCR; TCRdb keeps in-frame clones, though not all of them. The sample lists 520,000 or so clones, 79% seen once, with roughly 13% in the top ten. The V gene lost 2 bases and the J gene lost 10 bases, with 16 bases spanning the gap. This CDR3 has 14 residues. CDR1 SNHLY and CDR2 FYNNEI come from the germline V gene. This clonotype was sampled from a woman aged 40 to 50 in good health. Some clones in this sample may be carry-over from other donors' samples. Sequenced sample: PBMCs. The chain links TRBV2 to TRBJ2-3; D remains unclear. The CDR3 reads CASSERVTVSAQYF. Here the CDR3 DNA reads TGTGCCAGCAGTGAACGGGTAACGGTCTCTGCGCAGTATTTT.